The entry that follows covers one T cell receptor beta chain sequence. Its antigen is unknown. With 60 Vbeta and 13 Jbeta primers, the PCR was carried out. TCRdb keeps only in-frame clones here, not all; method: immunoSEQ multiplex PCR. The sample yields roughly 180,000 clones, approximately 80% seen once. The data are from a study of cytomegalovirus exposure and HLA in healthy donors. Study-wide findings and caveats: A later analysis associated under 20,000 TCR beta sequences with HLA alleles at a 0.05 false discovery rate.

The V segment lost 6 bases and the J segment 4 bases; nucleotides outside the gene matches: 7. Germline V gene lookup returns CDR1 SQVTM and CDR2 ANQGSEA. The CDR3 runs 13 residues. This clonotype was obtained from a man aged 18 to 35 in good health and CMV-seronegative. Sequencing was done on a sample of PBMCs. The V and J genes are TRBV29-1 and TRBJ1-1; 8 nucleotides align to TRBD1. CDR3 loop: CSVAGQGTTEAFF. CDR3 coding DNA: TGCAGCGTAGCCGGACAGGGAACCACTGAAGCTTTCTTT. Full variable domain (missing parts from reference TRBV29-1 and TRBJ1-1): SAVISQKPSRDICQRGTSLTIQCQVDSQVTMMFWYRQQPGQSLTLIATANQGSEATYESGFVIDKFPISRPNLTFSTLTVSNMSPEDSSIYLCSVAGQGTTEAFFGQGTRLTVV.